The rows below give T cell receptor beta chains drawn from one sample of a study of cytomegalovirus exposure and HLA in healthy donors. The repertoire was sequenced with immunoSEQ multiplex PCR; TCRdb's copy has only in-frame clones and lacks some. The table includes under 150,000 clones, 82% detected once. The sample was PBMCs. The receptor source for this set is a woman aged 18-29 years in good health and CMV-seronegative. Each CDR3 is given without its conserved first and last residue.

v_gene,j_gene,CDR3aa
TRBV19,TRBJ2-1,ASSIWGDGSYNEQF
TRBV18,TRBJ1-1,ASSPPGNTEAF
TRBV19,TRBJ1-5,ASSIQGAGQAQH
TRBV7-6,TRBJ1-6,ASSLAGQGVSPLH
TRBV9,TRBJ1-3,ASSVRDFSGNTIY
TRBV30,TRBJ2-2,AWGAGATGELF
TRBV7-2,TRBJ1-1,ASSPPTTGWTEAF
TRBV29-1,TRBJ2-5,SVETSRGTQY
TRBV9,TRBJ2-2,ASRPGGRNTGELF
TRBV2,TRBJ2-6,ASTPDGAIPGANVLT
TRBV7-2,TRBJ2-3,ASSLWGQTDTQY
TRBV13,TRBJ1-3,ASSYQGGRGNTIY
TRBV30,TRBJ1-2,AWSGQGRNYGYT
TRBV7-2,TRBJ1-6,ASSAPGQLNSPLH
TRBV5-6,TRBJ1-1,ASSIQGSDTEAF
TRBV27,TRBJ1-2,ASSSEGYGYT
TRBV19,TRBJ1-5,ASSIRQFSNQPQH
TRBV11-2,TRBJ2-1,ASSTGTGAGNEQF
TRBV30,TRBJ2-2,AWSEQEGIGLF
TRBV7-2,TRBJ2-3,ASSLDGLAGVDTQY
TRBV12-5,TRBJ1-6,ASGFFSRDSYNSPLH
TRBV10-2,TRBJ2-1,ASNSAGVDEQF
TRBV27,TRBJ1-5,ASSQAGGGGQPQH
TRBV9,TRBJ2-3,ASSVLGDTDTQY
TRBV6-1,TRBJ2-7,ASSDYYGYEQY
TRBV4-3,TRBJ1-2,ASSRETGGYGYT
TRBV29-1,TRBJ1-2,SVPGQGAHIYGYT
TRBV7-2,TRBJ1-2,ASSLARGEYGYT
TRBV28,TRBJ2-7,ASSNGGTISYEQY
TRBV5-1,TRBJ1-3,ASSLTGLSGNTIY
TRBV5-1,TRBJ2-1,ASSPVPTSLNEQF
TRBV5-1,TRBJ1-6,ASSFRGPNSPLH
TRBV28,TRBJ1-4,ASRPGTGGEKLF
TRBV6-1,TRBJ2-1,ASSEASRGNEQF
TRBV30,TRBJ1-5,AWSVGAASNQPQH
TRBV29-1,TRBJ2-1,STKLAGASEQF